Listed below are T cell receptor beta chains from one sample, sequenced in a study of CD4 and CD8 cells across lung adenocarcinoma regions. TCRdb used MiXCR to reprocess the PCR reads, holding one entry per CDR3 protein. The sample includes over 15,000 distinct CDR3 sequences, roughly 51% of them seen just once. Sample: CD8+ T cells from the center of a lung tumor. These receptors were obtained from a female donor with lung adenocarcinoma. The CD4 and CD8 labels of this study may be unreliable. Both conserved end residues are part of each CDR3. A D gene is named only where the DNA matches it firmly. Rows give clone size only sometimes, using once, few, many, or a class for an expanded clone.

J	D	V	size	CDR3	DNA
TRBJ1-5	NA	TRBV6-1	many	CASSEGGGNQPQHF	TGTGCCAGCAGTGAAGGGGGGGGAAATCAGCCCCAGCATTTT
TRBJ2-3	NA	TRBV6-5	few	CASSYRNTDTQYF	TGTGCCAGCAGTTACAGGAACACAGATACGCAGTATTTT
TRBJ2-5	TRBD2	TRBV4-1	many	CASSQGPSGGETQYF	TGCGCCAGCAGCCAAGGGCCGAGCGGGGGAGAGACCCAGTACTTC
TRBJ2-3	TRBD2	TRBV6-1	NA	CASSPGGGAPNTQYF	TGTGCCAGCAGTCCGGGGGGGGGGGCACCAAACACGCAGTATTTT
TRBJ2-7	NA	TRBV6-1	NA	CASSADWEYEQYF	TGTGCCAGCAGTGCCGATTGGGAATACGAGCAGTACTTC
TRBJ2-5	NA	TRBV6-1	few	CASSERTGAETQYF	TGTGCCAGCAGTGAACGGACTGGCGCTGAGACCCAGTACTTC
TRBJ2-1	NA	TRBV27	NA	CASSLIGNEQFF	TGTGCCAGCAGTTTAATAGGGAATGAGCAGTTCTTC
TRBJ1-2	NA	TRBV10-2	medium-sized	CASSEIRDGRYGYTF	TGCGCCAGCAGTGAGATCCGGGACGGACGCTATGGCTACACCTTC
TRBJ2-6	NA	TRBV6-5	NA	CASSSGSGANVLTF	TGTGCCAGCAGTTCAGGCTCTGGGGCCAACGTCCTGACTTTC
TRBJ2-5	TRBD1	TRBV18	NA	CTSSPGTVQETQYF	TGTACCAGCTCACCCGGGACAGTTCAAGAGACCCAGTACTTC
TRBJ2-3	TRBD2	TRBV10-1	NA	CAGSGATDGDTQYF	TGCGCGGGGAGCGGGGCCACTGACGGAGATACGCAGTATTTC
TRBJ1-1	TRBD1	TRBV5-1	NA	CASSETTGEMAEAFF	TGCGCCAGCAGCGAAACGACAGGGGAAATGGCTGAAGCTTTCTTT
TRBJ2-5	TRBD1	TRBV6-5	many	CASSWEQGAFGETQYF	TGTGCCAGCAGTTGGGAACAGGGGGCATTCGGAGAGACCCAGTACTTC
TRBJ1-2	TRBD1	TRBV6-1	many	CASSERGLDYGYTF	TGTGCCAGCAGCGAGAGGGGGCTGGACTATGGCTACACCTTC
TRBJ2-5	NA	TRBV9	few	CASSVMGGWETQYF	TGTGCCAGCAGCGTCATGGGAGGTTGGGAGACCCAGTACTTC